This T cell receptor (beta chain) was captured in a study of cytomegalovirus exposure and HLA in healthy donors. At the level of the study: Earlier findings included some 120 million unique TCR beta sequences obtained from 150 million to 200 million T cells.

About this clone: What it binds is not known.

Trimming took 6 bases from V and 4 from J; bases not matched to a gene: 4. Per the germline V gene, CDR1 is LNHDA and CDR2 is SQIVND (reference sequence). The CDR3 contains 14 residues. The primer mix had 60 Vbeta and 13 Jbeta primers. Method: immunoSEQ multiplex PCR; TCRdb's copy keeps in-frame clones and lacks some. The profile shows approximately 95,000 clones, under 85% of them singletons. Broader study findings: Confirmation was obtained in vitro that a few CMV-associated chains are specific for CMV antigens. Later analysis found that TCR beta chains associated with HLA were more clonally expanded than other, equally common chains.

Specimen: PBMCs. The sequence was obtained from a woman between 40 and 55 years old in good health and CMV-seropositive. The chain links TRBV19 to TRBJ1-5, with 9 bases fitting TRBD1. For the CDR3, the DNA is TGTGCCAGTAGAGCGGACAGGGGTAATCAGCCCCAGCATTTT. Protein product: CASRADRGNQPQHF.